This is a list of T cell receptor beta chains from one sample in a study of technical replicates of blood from several donors. Here immunoSEQ multiplex PCR was the method, and the copy in TCRdb shows in-frame clones only, minus some. The sample yields some 74,000 clones, over 75% seen once. Source material: T cells isolated from PBMCs. These receptors were collected from a human donor in good health. CDR3s include the opening cysteine and the closing phenylalanine or tryptophan. Each record gives: clone size, J gene, V gene, CDR3 length, D gene, CDR3 DNA, CDR3 protein. The D gene is left open where the match is weak. Some rows have no size entry. The others give once, few or many, or a class for an expanded clone.

NA	TRBJ1-1	TRBV6-5	14	TRBD1	TGTGCCAGCAGTTACTCCCCAGGGGGCACTGAAGCTTTCTTT	CASSYSPGGTEAFF
NA	TRBJ2-1	TRBV11-2	16	TRBD2	TGTGCCAGCAGAACTAGCGGACGTCAGTCCTACAATGAGCAGTTCTTC	CASRTSGRQSYNEQFF
NA	TRBJ2-1	TRBV25-1	13	TRBD2	TGTGCCAGCAGTGACTTCAGCGGGAGGGAGCAGTTCTTC	CASSDFSGREQFF
NA	TRBJ1-2	TRBV5-1	14	TRBD1	TGCGCCAGCAGCCTGTCACAGGGGGGTGAGGGCTACACCTTC	CASSLSQGGEGYTF
NA	TRBJ1-1	TRBV7-6	14	NA	TGTGCCAGCAGCTTAGTTGTCCAGAACACTGAAGCTTTCTTT	CASSLVVQNTEAFF
NA	TRBJ2-5	TRBV7-9	14	NA	TGTGCCAGCAGCCCGTTCTCCCAACGGGAGACCCAGTACTTC	CASSPFSQRETQYF
NA	TRBJ2-1	TRBV11-2	14	TRBD1	TGTGCCAGCAGCCCCTGGGACAGGGGCGATGAGCAGTTCTTC	CASSPWDRGDEQFF
NA	TRBJ2-1	TRBV15	16	NA	TGTGCCACCAGCAGAGAACCCGGGACACCCTACAATGAGCAGTTCTTC	CATSREPGTPYNEQFF
NA	TRBJ2-5	TRBV19	14	NA	TGTGCCAGTAGTATTTCGACCTCAGGAGAGACCCAGTACTTC	CASSISTSGETQYF
NA	TRBJ2-7	TRBV10-3	12	NA	TGTGCCATCACGGGGGTAGGGGTCGAGCAGTACTTC	CAITGVGVEQYF
NA	TRBJ2-5	TRBV19	17	TRBD2	TGTGCCAGTAAGAATAGCGGGAGGGCCGTGGGGCAAGAGACCCAGTACTTC	CASKNSGRAVGQETQYF
NA	TRBJ2-2	TRBV19	15	TRBD1	TGTGCCAGTAGTCGGACAGGGGCGAACACCGGGGAGCTGTTTTTT	CASSRTGANTGELFF
NA	TRBJ2-7	TRBV28	15	TRBD2	TGTGCCAGCAGTGACTTACTAGCGGGCTCCTACGAGCAGTACTTC	CASSDLLAGSYEQYF
NA	TRBJ2-7	TRBV28	14	TRBD2	TGTGCCAGCAGTTTTTGGGGGGGCTCCTACGAGCAGTACTTC	CASSFWGGSYEQYF
NA	TRBJ2-7	TRBV27	14	NA	TGTGCCAGCAGTTTATCGAGGAACTACTACGAGCAGTACTTC	CASSLSRNYYEQYF
NA	TRBJ2-7	TRBV11-3	14	NA	TGTGCCAGCAGCCGACCCGGGACACCGAAGGGGCAGTACTTC	CASSRPGTPKGQYF
NA	TRBJ1-2	TRBV30	17	NA	TGTGCCTGGAGTGTATTAGGTGTTCTCAGGGGTCTAGATGGCTACACCTTC	CAWSVLGVLRGLDGYTF
NA	TRBJ2-7	TRBV5-5	14	TRBD1	TGTGCCAGCAGCATAACAGGGGGAGGCTACGAGCAGTACTTC	CASSITGGGYEQYF
NA	TRBJ2-1	TRBV7-9	17	NA	TGTGCCAGCAGCTTAGGGACAGCCGGGACTACCTACAATGAGCAGTTCTTC	CASSLGTAGTTYNEQFF
NA	TRBJ1-1	TRBV28	13	NA	TGTGCCAGCTACGAAACCCTACCGACTGAAGCTTTCTTT	CASYETLPTEAFF
NA	TRBJ2-7	TRBV6-5	14	NA	TGTGCCAGCAGCCGAGGAGGGGAGTTCTACGAGCAGTACTTC	CASSRGGEFYEQYF
NA	TRBJ2-7	TRBV6-5	15	TRBD2	TGTGCCAGCAGCCCCGGGTTTGTAGCGGGATACGAGCAGTACTTC	CASSPGFVAGYEQYF
NA	TRBJ2-5	TRBV4-3	18	TRBD1	TGCGCCAGCAGCCAAGAACTGGTGGGACAGGGGGCGCGAGAGACCCAGTACTTC	CASSQELVGQGARETQYF
many	TRBJ1-4	TRBV19	13	NA	TGTGCCAGTAGTAGGACAGATAATGAAAAACTGTTTTTT	CASSRTDNEKLFF
NA	TRBJ2-1	TRBV9	13	NA	TGTGCCAGCAGCGTAGTACTTCGCGGTGAGCAGTTCTTC	CASSVVLRGEQFF
NA	TRBJ2-7	TRBV6-1	14	NA	TGTGCCAGCAGTCCACCCGGGAGATTCTACGAGCAGTACTTC	CASSPPGRFYEQYF
NA	TRBJ2-3	TRBV2	14	NA	TGTGCCAGCAACCACAGGGATTACACAGATACGCAGTATTTT	CASNHRDYTDTQYF
NA	TRBJ1-2	TRBV18	17	NA	TGTGCCAGCTCACCACAGGGGCTCAGGGGAGTCGACTATGGCTACACCTTC	CASSPQGLRGVDYGYTF
NA	TRBJ1-2	TRBV19	13	TRBD1	TGTGCCAGTAGTAACCGGGACAGGGTAGGCTACACCTTC	CASSNRDRVGYTF
NA	TRBJ2-3	TRBV27	17	TRBD2	TGTGCCAGCAGCCGACTAGCGGGAGTAAGTCGCACAGATACGCAGTATTTT	CASSRLAGVSRTDTQYF
NA	TRBJ1-4	TRBV29-1	14	NA	TGCAGCGGAGGCTTAGGTTCAACTAATGAAAAACTGTTTTTT	CSGGLGSTNEKLFF
NA	TRBJ2-6	TRBV7-3	15	NA	TGTGCCAGCAGCAGTGACTTATCTGGGGCCAACGTCCTGACTTTC	CASSSDLSGANVLTF